This TCR beta chain was captured in a study of vaccination and CD4 T cells after COVID-19. Study-level information: Post-COVID draws followed diagnosis by a median around 100 days (range 35 to 161). The interval from dose two to post-vaccine sampling had a median of approximately 70 days, and it ranged from 14 to 241.

This sample's treatment: roughly 10-day PBMC culture with coronavirus spike peptide pools or control peptides (ViraFEST assay). Positive PCR dates ranged from March to December 2020; these dates predated US Alpha, Beta and Delta variants. PBMC cultures, at 1.5 million to 2.5 million cells per well, received about 10 IU/ml IL-2 and about 9.2 ug/ml peptide pools. About this clonotype: Its target is not known.

The germline V gene has CDR1 DFQATT and CDR2 SNEGSKA (reference sequence). The CDR3 is 13 residues long. Trimming pared 6 bases from V and 7 bases from J, leaving 15 bases between. Scientists ran DNA taken from cultured CD4+ T cells through the Oncomine TCR Beta short-read assay for sequencing. One entry per CDR3 protein results from TCRdb running MiXCR on the PCR reads. The sample lists around 18,000 distinct CDR3 sequences, 56% seen once, with 7% to 8.5% in the top ten. V gene TRBV20-1 combines with J gene TRBJ2-2; D call uncertain. The TCR comes from a human donor who had recovered from COVID-19. Material for sequencing was CD4+ T cells from blood, cultured in vitro. CDR3 in amino acids: CSASQRSYGELFF. CDR3 DNA sequence: TGCAGTGCCTCCCAGAGGTCCTACGGGGAGCTGTTTTTT.